This is a list of T cell receptor beta chains from one sample in a study of T cell responses to AZD1222 COVID-19 vaccine. Only in-frame clones appear in the TCRdb table, and some are missing; sequencing was by immunoSEQ multiplex PCR. The sample consists of more than 100,000 clones, roughly 87% of them appearing once. Sequenced here: peripheral blood, sampled on day 0 of AZD1222 vaccination. These receptors originate from an adult in good health. The CDR3 runs from the conserved cysteine through the conserved F or W. The D gene is left open where the match is weak. A row's size may be missing; if present it is once, few, many or a size class.

j_call clone_size d_call v_call cdr3_nt cdr3_aa
TRBJ1-1 . TRBD1 TRBV7-2 TGTGCCAGCAGCCCTCGACAGGGGGCAAGTGAAGCTTTCTTT CASSPRQGASEAFF
TRBJ2-5 . . TRBV6-5 TGTGCCAGCAGTTACGCCGGACTACCCCAAGAGACCCAGTACTTC CASSYAGLPQETQYF
TRBJ2-5 . . TRBV14 TGTGCCAGCAGCCAAGAAGGACCGACCCAGTACTTC CASSQEGPTQYF
TRBJ2-2 . TRBD2 TRBV10-1 TGCGCCAGCTCGACTAGCGGGGGGGCCGGGGAGCTGTTTTTT CASSTSGGAGELFF
TRBJ1-4 . TRBD1 TRBV5-1 TGCGCCAGCAGCTCCCTACAGGGGTTGGGTGAAAAACTGTTTTTT CASSSLQGLGEKLFF
TRBJ2-3 . . TRBV3-1/TRBV3-2 TGTGCCAGCAGCCAAGGCACAGATACGCAGTATTTT CASSQGTDTQYF
TRBJ2-2 once . TRBV5-1 TGCGCCAGCAGCTTGGACATCCAGAACACCGGGGAGCTGTTTTTT CASSLDIQNTGELFF
TRBJ1-4 . . TRBV7-9 TGTGCCAGCAGGCCCCCATCGACTAATGAAAAACTGTTTTTT CASRPPSTNEKLFF
TRBJ2-7 . . TRBV28 TGTGCCAGCAGTCCCAGAATTGGACAGCGAGGAGTTAGAGTGCAGTACTTC CASSPRIGQRGVRVQYF
TRBJ1-4 once . TRBV15 TGTGCCACCAGCAGGGCCCTCGGCGCAACTAATGAAAAACTGTTTTTT CATSRALGATNEKLFF
TRBJ1-1 . . TRBV3-1/TRBV3-2 TGTGCCAGCAGCCGGGTGCAAAACACTGAAGCTTTCTTT CASSRVQNTEAFF
TRBJ1-4 . . TRBV3-1/TRBV3-2 TGTGCCAGCAGCCATTCGTCGGAGTCCCCAGGGGAAAAACTGTTTTTT CASSHSSESPGEKLFF
TRBJ2-6 . . TRBV5-5 TGTGCCAGCAGCATCCTAAGGACAGCCAGCTCTGGGGCCAACGTCCTGACTTTC CASSILRTASSGANVLTF
TRBJ1-5 . . TRBV4-1 TGCGCCAGCAGCCAAGGTCCGCGACAGACTAGCAATCAGCCCCAGCATTTT CASSQGPRQTSNQPQHF
TRBJ2-7 . . TRBV7-9 TGTGCCAGCAGCCACCCTTCCCTCTCCTACGAGCAGTACTTC CASSHPSLSYEQYF
TRBJ2-7 . TRBD1 TRBV9 TGTGCCAGCAGCGAGGGACAGGGAATAAGTTACGAGCAGTACTTC CASSEGQGISYEQYF
TRBJ1-2 . . TRBV6-5 TGTGCCAGCAGTCCGGACAGAGACTATGGCTACACCTTC CASSPDRDYGYTF
TRBJ1-6 . TRBD1 TRBV4-1 TGCGCCAGCAGCCAAGAATTGCTCGGACAGGGGCAAAATTCACCCCTCCACTTT CASSQELLGQGQNSPLHF
TRBJ1-5 . . TRBV2 TGTGCCAGCAGTGATGGGCAGTGGAATCAGCCCCAGCATTTT CASSDGQWNQPQHF
TRBJ1-2 . TRBD1 TRBV30 TGTGCCTGGAGCGCCAACAGGGGGCTAGACTATGGCTACACCTTC CAWSANRGLDYGYTF
TRBJ1-5 . . TRBV15 TGTGCCACCAGCAGAGATTCCAGACTCAATCAGCCCCAGCATTTT CATSRDSRLNQPQHF
TRBJ2-3 . . TRBV5-4 TGTGCCAGCAGCTTGGACAGTACCGGTACGCAGTATTTT CASSLDSTGTQYF
TRBJ2-2 few . TRBV27 TGTGCCAGCAGTTTATACGGGACTGTGAACACCGGGGAGCTGTTTTTT CASSLYGTVNTGELFF
TRBJ1-5 . . TRBV19 TGTGCCAGTATCCCTCAGTGGGGACCTACCGGTCAGCCCCAGCATTTT CASIPQWGPTGQPQHF
TRBJ1-1 . . TRBV7-2 TGTGCCAGCAGCGCTAATAGAGTAAACACTGAAGCTTTCTTT CASSANRVNTEAFF
TRBJ1-3 . . TRBV11-2 TGTGCCAGCAGCCCCTTTATCATTGACACCATATATTTT CASSPFIIDTIYF
TRBJ2-3 . . TRBV21-1 TGTGCCAGCAGCCCCCGACAGGGGAAAAACACAGATACGCAGTATTTT CASSPRQGKNTDTQYF
TRBJ2-2 . TRBD2 TRBV7-6 TGTGCCAGCAGCTCCAAGTTTCGGAGACTAGCGGGGGTCCCGAACACCGGGGAGCTGTTTTTT CASSSKFRRLAGVPNTGELFF
TRBJ1-1 . . TRBV2 TGTGCCAGCAGTGATCCCTCCCGGGCTGAAGCTTTCTTT CASSDPSRAEAFF
TRBJ1-2 . TRBD1 TRBV6-2/TRBV6-3 TGTGCCAGCAGTATCGACAGGGGGATCGGCTATGGCTACACCTTC CASSIDRGIGYGYTF
TRBJ1-1 few . TRBV6-5 TGTGCCAGCAGGGACATGAACACTGAAGCTTTCTTT CASRDMNTEAFF
TRBJ1-3 . . TRBV5-1 TGCGCCAGCAGTCAGACAGCTTACTCTGGAAACACCATATATTTT CASSQTAYSGNTIYF
TRBJ2-1 . . TRBV3-1/TRBV3-2 TGTGCCAGCAGCCAAGAAGGTGACGCCGGGGATGAGCAGTTCTTC CASSQEGDAGDEQFF
TRBJ2-3 . . TRBV15 TGTGCCACCAGCAGAGGCGCCTCGGACGTGGTAACAGATACGCAGTATTTT CATSRGASDVVTDTQYF
TRBJ1-2 once . TRBV2 TGTGCCACAAGTACGGGGCGTGACTATGGCTACACCTTC CATSTGRDYGYTF
TRBJ2-5 . TRBD2 TRBV4-2 TGTGCCAGCAGCCAAATGACTAGCGGGACGCGGGGGGAGACCCAGTACTTC CASSQMTSGTRGETQYF
TRBJ2-7 . . TRBV5-1 TGCGCCAGCAGCTTGGGTGTTGAGAGCGAGCAGTACTTC CASSLGVESEQYF
TRBJ1-6 few . TRBV28 TGTGCCAGCAACTTCTTGGGGGAAACGTCACCCCTCCACTTT CASNFLGETSPLHF
TRBJ2-7 . . TRBV25-1 TGTGCCAGCAGTGATTCGCGGCGTGCCAGGTACGAGCAGTACTTC CASSDSRRARYEQYF
TRBJ1-1 . . TRBV7-2 TGTGCCAGCAGCTTTCAACATGGGGCTGAAGCTTTCTTT CASSFQHGAEAFF
TRBJ1-5 . . TRBV27 TGTGCCAGCAAGGCCGGGGTATATGCCAATCAGCCCCAGCATTTT CASKAGVYANQPQHF